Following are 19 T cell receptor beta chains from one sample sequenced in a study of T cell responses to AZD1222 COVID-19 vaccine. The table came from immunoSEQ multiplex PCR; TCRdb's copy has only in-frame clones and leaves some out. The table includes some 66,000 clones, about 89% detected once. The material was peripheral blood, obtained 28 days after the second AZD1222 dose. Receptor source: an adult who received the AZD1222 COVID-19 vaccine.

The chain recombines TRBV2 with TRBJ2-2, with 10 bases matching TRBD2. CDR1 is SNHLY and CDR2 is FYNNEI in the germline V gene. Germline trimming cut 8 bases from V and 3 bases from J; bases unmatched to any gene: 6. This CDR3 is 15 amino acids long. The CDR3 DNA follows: TGTGCCAGCTTACTAGCGGGGTGGGACACCGGGGAGCTGTTTTTT. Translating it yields CASLLAGWDTGELFF.

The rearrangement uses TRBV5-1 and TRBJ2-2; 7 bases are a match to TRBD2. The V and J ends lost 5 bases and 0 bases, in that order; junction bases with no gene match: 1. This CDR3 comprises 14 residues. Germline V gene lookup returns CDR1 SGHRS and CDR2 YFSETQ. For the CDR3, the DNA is TGCGCCAGCAGGGGAGGGACGAACACCGGGGAGCTGTTTTTT. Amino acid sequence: CASRGGTNTGELFF.

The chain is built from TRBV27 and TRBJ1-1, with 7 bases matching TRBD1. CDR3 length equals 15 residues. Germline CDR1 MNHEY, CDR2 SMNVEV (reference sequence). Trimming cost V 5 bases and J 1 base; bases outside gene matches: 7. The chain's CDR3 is CASSPYDRANTEAFF. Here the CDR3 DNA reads TGTGCCAGCAGTCCTTACGACAGGGCGAACACTGAAGCTTTCTTT.

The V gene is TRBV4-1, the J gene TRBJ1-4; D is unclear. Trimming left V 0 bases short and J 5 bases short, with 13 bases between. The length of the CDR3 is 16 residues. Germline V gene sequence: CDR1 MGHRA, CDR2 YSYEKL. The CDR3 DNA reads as TGCGCCAGCAGCCAAGAAGGGCTACAGAAGAATGAAAAACTGTTTTTT. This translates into CASSQEGLQKNEKLFF.

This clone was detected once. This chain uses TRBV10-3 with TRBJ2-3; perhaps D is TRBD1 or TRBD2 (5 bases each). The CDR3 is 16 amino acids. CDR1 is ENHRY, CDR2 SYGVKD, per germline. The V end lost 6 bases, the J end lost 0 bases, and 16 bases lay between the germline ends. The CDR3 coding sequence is TGTGCCATCAGCCATGGGACGGCTTCTAGCACAGATACGCAGTATTTT. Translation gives CAISHGTASSTDTQYF.

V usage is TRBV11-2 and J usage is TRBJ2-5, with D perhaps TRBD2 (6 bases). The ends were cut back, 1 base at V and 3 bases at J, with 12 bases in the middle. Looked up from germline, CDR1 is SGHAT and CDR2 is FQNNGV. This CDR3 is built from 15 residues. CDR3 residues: CASSLAGVGEETQYF. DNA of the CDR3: TGTGCCAGCAGCTTAGCGGGGGTGGGGGAAGAGACCCAGTACTTC.

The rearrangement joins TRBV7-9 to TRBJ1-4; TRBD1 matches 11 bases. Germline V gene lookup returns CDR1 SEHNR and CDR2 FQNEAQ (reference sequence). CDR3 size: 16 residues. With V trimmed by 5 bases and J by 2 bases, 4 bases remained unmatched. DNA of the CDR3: TGTGCCAGCAGCCCGGGACAGGGGGTCACTAATGAAAAACTGTTTTTT. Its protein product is CASSPGQGVTNEKLFF.

This CDR3 is CSVAVGTGQPQHF. The CDR3 bases are TGCAGCGTTGCGGTGGGTACGGGTCAGCCCCAGCATTTT. The chain uses TRBV29-1 and TRBJ1-5, with D hard to call. CDR1 and CDR2 (germline): SQVTM, ANQGSEA. Trimming pared 4 bases from V and 6 bases from J, leaving 13 bases between. The CDR3 is made up of 13 amino acids.

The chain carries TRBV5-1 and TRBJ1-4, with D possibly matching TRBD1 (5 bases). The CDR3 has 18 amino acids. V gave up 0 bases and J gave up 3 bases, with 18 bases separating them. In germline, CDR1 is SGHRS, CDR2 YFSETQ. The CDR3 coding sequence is TGCGCCAGCAGCTTGGGGCGGGGACCCATCACTTCTAATGAAAAACTGTTTTTT. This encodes CASSLGRGPITSNEKLFF. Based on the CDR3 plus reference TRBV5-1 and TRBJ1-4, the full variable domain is KAGVTQTPRYLIKTRGQQVTLSCSPISGHRSVSWYQQTPGQGLQFLFEYFSETQRNKGNFPGRFSGRQFSNSRSEMNVSTLELGDSALYLCASSLGRGPITSNEKLFFGSGTQLSVL.

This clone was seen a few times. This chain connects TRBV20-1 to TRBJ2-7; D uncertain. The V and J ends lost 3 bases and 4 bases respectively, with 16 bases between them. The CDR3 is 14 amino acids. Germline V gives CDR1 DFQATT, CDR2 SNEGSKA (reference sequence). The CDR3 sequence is CSASEWDSVYEQYF. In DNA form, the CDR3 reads TGCAGTGCTAGTGAATGGGATTCAGTATACGAGCAGTACTTC.

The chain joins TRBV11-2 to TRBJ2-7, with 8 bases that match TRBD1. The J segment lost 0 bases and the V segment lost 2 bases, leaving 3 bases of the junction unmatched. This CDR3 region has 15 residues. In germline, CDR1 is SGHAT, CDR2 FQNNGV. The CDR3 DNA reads TGTGCCAGCAGCTTAATGGGACAGGTCTCCTACGAGCAGTACTTC. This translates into CASSLMGQVSYEQYF. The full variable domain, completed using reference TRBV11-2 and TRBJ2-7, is EAGVAQSPRYKIIEKRQSVAFWCNPISGHATLYWYQQILGQGPKLLIQFQNNGVVDDSQLPKDRFSAERLKGVDSTLKIQPAKLEDSAVYLCASSLMGQVSYEQYFGPGTRLTVT.

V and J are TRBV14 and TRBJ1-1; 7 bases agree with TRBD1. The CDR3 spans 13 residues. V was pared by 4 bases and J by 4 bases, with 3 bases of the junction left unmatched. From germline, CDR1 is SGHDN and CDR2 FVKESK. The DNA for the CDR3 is TGTGCCAGCAGCCCGACAGGGTTCACTGAAGCTTTCTTT. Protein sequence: CASSPTGFTEAFF.

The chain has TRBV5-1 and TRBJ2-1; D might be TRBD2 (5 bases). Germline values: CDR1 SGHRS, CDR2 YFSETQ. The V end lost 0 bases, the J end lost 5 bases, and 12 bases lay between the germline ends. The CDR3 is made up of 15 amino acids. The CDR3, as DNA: TGCGCCAGCAGCTTGGAAGGTACAGCGGACAATGAGCAGTTCTTC. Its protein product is CASSLEGTADNEQFF.

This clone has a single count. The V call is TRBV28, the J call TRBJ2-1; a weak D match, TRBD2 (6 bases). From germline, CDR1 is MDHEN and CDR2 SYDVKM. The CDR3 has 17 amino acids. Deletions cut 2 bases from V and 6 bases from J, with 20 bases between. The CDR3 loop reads CASSLERRDATGNEQFF. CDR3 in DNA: TGTGCCAGCAGTTTAGAACGGCGGGACGCCACCGGCAATGAGCAGTTCTTC.

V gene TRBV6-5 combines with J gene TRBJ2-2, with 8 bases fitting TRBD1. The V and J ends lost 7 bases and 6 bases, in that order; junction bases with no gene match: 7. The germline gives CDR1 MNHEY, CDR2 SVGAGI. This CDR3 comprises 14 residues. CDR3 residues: CASKARGRAGELFF. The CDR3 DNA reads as TGTGCCAGCAAGGCCAGGGGGCGCGCCGGGGAGCTGTTTTTT.

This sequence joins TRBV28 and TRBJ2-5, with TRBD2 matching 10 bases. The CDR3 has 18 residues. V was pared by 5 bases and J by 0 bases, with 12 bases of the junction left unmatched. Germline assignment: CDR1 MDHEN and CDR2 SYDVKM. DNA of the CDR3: TGTGCCAGCAGTCCGCGAAAATTTAGCGGGAGGTACCAAGAGACCCAGTACTTC. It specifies CASSPRKFSGRYQETQYF.

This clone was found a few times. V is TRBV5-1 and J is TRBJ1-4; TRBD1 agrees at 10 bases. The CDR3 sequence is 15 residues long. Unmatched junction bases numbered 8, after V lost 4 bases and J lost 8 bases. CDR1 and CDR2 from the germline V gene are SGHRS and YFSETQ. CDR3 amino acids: CASSGDRGRDEKLFF. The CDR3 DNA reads TGCGCCAGCAGCGGAGACAGGGGGCGCGACGAAAAACTGTTTTTT.

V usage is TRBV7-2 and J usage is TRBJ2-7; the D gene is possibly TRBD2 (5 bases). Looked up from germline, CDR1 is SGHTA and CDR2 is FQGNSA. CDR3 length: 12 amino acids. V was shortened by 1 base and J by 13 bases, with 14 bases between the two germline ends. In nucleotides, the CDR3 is TGTGCCAGCAGCTTAGGATTCGGACTGCTATACTTC. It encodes CASSLGFGLLYF.

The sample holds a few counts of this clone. The DNA for the CDR3 is TGTGCCAGCAGCTTATTCTCCGGGGAGCTGTTTTTT. This sequence encodes CASSLFSGELFF. The V gene is TRBV7-3, the J gene TRBJ2-2; no firm D call. Germline CDR1 SGHTA, CDR2 FQGTGA. The CDR3 has 12 residues. V was shortened by 2 bases and J by 6 bases, with 4 bases between the two germline ends.